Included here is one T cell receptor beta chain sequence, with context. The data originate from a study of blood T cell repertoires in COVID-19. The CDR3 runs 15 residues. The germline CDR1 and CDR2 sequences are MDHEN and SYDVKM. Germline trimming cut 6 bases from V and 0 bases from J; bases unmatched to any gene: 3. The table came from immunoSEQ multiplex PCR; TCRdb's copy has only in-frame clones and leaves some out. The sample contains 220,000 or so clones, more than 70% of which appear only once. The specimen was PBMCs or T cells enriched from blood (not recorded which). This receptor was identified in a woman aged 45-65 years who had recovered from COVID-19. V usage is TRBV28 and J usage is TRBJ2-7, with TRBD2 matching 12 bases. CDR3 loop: CASRMTSGSSYEQYF. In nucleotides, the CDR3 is TGTGCCAGCAGAATGACTAGCGGGAGCTCCTACGAGCAGTACTTC. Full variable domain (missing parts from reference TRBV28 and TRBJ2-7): DVKVTQSSRYLVKRTGEKVFLECVQDMDHENMFWYRQDPGLGLRLIYFSYDVKMKEKGDIPEGYSVSREKKERFSLILESASTNQTSMYLCASRMTSGSSYEQYFGPGTRLTVT.